A selection of T cell receptor beta chains follows, all from one sample in a study of T cell changes during pregnancy in multiple sclerosis. Only in-frame clones appear in the TCRdb table, and some are missing; sequencing was by immunoSEQ multiplex PCR. In the table there are 78,000 or so clones, under 95% of which are singletons. Specimen: peripheral blood, collected before pregnancy. These receptors originate from a female donor with multiple sclerosis, enrolled in a pregnancy study. CDR3s include the opening cysteine and the closing phenylalanine or tryptophan. Each record gives: D gene, V gene, J gene, clone size, CDR3 protein, CDR3 DNA. A D gene is named only where the DNA matches it firmly. Some rows have no size entry. The others give once, few or many, or a class for an expanded clone.

d_call: TRBD1; v_call: TRBV28; j_call: TRBJ1-1; clone_size: few; cdr3_aa: CASSASTGMNTEAFF; cdr3_nt: TGTGCCAGCAGTGCTTCGACAGGGATGAACACTGAAGCTTTCTTT
d_call: NA; v_call: TRBV2; j_call: TRBJ1-5; clone_size: NA; cdr3_aa: CASNGGNQPQHF; cdr3_nt: TGTGCCAGCAACGGGGGCAATCAGCCCCAGCATTTT
d_call: TRBD1; v_call: TRBV18; j_call: TRBJ1-1; clone_size: NA; cdr3_aa: CASSPRTGSNTEAFF; cdr3_nt: TGTGCCAGCTCACCACGGACAGGGTCGAACACTGAAGCTTTCTTT
d_call: TRBD2; v_call: TRBV7-2; j_call: TRBJ2-1; clone_size: NA; cdr3_aa: CASSRTSGKLNEQFF; cdr3_nt: TGTGCCAGCAGCCGGACTAGCGGGAAATTAAATGAGCAGTTCTTC
d_call: TRBD2; v_call: TRBV7-2; j_call: TRBJ2-3; clone_size: NA; cdr3_aa: CASSRLARDTQYF; cdr3_nt: TGTGCCAGCAGCAGACTAGCGCGGGATACGCAGTATTTT
d_call: TRBD2; v_call: TRBV27; j_call: TRBJ2-1; clone_size: once; cdr3_aa: CASSSTSVGSSYNEQFF; cdr3_nt: TGTGCCAGCAGTTCAACTAGCGTAGGGAGCTCCTACAATGAGCAGTTCTTC
d_call: TRBD1; v_call: TRBV7-2; j_call: TRBJ2-7; clone_size: few; cdr3_aa: CASSLSGTETYEQYF; cdr3_nt: TGTGCCAGCAGCTTAAGTGGGACAGAGACCTACGAGCAGTACTTC
d_call: TRBD1; v_call: TRBV10-3; j_call: TRBJ1-4; clone_size: NA; cdr3_aa: CAISEDRGKEKLFF; cdr3_nt: TGTGCCATCAGCGAGGACAGGGGAAAGGAAAAACTGTTTTTT
d_call: NA; v_call: TRBV28; j_call: TRBJ1-2; clone_size: NA; cdr3_aa: CASSFTTGSTF; cdr3_nt: TGTGCCAGCAGTTTCACCACAGGATCCACCTTC
d_call: NA; v_call: TRBV19; j_call: TRBJ2-2; clone_size: NA; cdr3_aa: CASRVGLLSGELFF; cdr3_nt: TGTGCCAGTAGAGTGGGGCTTTTGTCCGGGGAGCTGTTTTTT
d_call: NA; v_call: TRBV6-6; j_call: TRBJ1-5; clone_size: NA; cdr3_aa: CASSYTGNQPQHF; cdr3_nt: TGTGCCAGCAGTTACACAGGCAATCAGCCCCAGCATTTT
d_call: TRBD1; v_call: TRBV20-1; j_call: TRBJ1-3; clone_size: NA; cdr3_aa: CSAPQGNTIYF; cdr3_nt: TGCAGTGCTCCACAGGGGAACACCATATATTTT
d_call: TRBD1; v_call: TRBV6-4; j_call: TRBJ2-2; clone_size: once; cdr3_aa: CASSPLTGVGNTGELFF; cdr3_nt: TGTGCCAGCAGCCCCCTTACAGGGGTAGGGAACACCGGGGAGCTGTTTTTT
d_call: NA; v_call: TRBV29-1; j_call: TRBJ2-7; clone_size: NA; cdr3_aa: CSVEIGTTSYEQYF; cdr3_nt: TGCAGCGTTGAAATAGGGACAACCTCCTACGAGCAGTACTTC
d_call: TRBD2; v_call: TRBV27; j_call: TRBJ2-7; clone_size: NA; cdr3_aa: CASSLSGETSGITYEQYF; cdr3_nt: TGTGCCAGCAGTTTATCGGGGGAGACTAGCGGAATCACCTACGAGCAGTACTTC
d_call: TRBD1; v_call: TRBV28; j_call: TRBJ1-2; clone_size: NA; cdr3_aa: CASSLRDRHNYGYTF; cdr3_nt: TGTGCCAGCAGTTTACGGGACAGGCATAACTATGGCTACACCTTC
d_call: NA; v_call: TRBV4-1; j_call: TRBJ1-2; clone_size: once; cdr3_aa: CASSQDRGTANYGYTF; cdr3_nt: TGCGCCAGCAGCCAAGACAGGGGAACCGCTAATTATGGCTACACCTTC
d_call: TRBD2; v_call: TRBV15; j_call: TRBJ2-1; clone_size: NA; cdr3_aa: CATSRGFAGGDNEQFF; cdr3_nt: TGTGCCACCAGCAGAGGGTTTGCGGGAGGAGACAATGAGCAGTTCTTC
d_call: TRBD1; v_call: TRBV28; j_call: TRBJ1-5; clone_size: NA; cdr3_aa: CASSAAGGSNQPQHF; cdr3_nt: TGTGCCAGCAGTGCCGCAGGGGGGAGCAATCAGCCCCAGCATTTT
d_call: NA; v_call: TRBV12-1; j_call: TRBJ1-1; clone_size: few; cdr3_aa: CASSFADWLTEAFF; cdr3_nt: TGTGCCAGCAGCTTTGCGGACTGGTTGACTGAAGCTTTCTTT
d_call: TRBD2; v_call: TRBV4-2; j_call: TRBJ2-7; clone_size: NA; cdr3_aa: CASSQVPAGDGEQYF; cdr3_nt: TGTGCCAGCAGCCAAGTTCCAGCGGGAGACGGCGAGCAGTACTTC
d_call: TRBD2; v_call: TRBV28; j_call: TRBJ2-7; clone_size: NA; cdr3_aa: CASSFPVGAGGQKYF; cdr3_nt: TGTGCCAGCAGTTTCCCGGTGGGTGCGGGAGGGCAAAAGTACTTC
d_call: TRBD2; v_call: TRBV9; j_call: TRBJ2-7; clone_size: NA; cdr3_aa: CASSLGTSGSYEQYF; cdr3_nt: TGTGCCAGCAGCCTCGGGACTAGCGGGAGCTACGAGCAGTACTTC
d_call: NA; v_call: TRBV5-1; j_call: TRBJ2-3; clone_size: NA; cdr3_aa: CASSLLDGEADTQYF; cdr3_nt: TGCGCCAGCAGCCTCTTGGACGGGGAGGCAGATACGCAGTATTTT
d_call: TRBD1; v_call: TRBV5-6; j_call: TRBJ2-4; clone_size: NA; cdr3_aa: CASSLTGGGGAKNIQYF; cdr3_nt: TGTGCCAGCAGTTTGACAGGGGGCGGCGGTGCCAAAAACATTCAGTACTTC
d_call: NA; v_call: TRBV7-8; j_call: TRBJ1-5; clone_size: NA; cdr3_aa: CASSDRVLGASQPQHF; cdr3_nt: TGTGCCAGCAGCGACCGGGTTCTGGGGGCGAGTCAGCCCCAGCATTTT
d_call: NA; v_call: TRBV5-1; j_call: TRBJ1-4; clone_size: NA; cdr3_aa: CASSLAPGQTNEKLFF; cdr3_nt: TGCGCCAGCAGCTTGGCCCCGGGACAAACTAATGAAAAACTGTTTTTT
d_call: NA; v_call: TRBV4-2; j_call: TRBJ2-7; clone_size: NA; cdr3_aa: CASSHPPPGKSSYEQYF; cdr3_nt: TGTGCCAGCAGCCACCCCCCCCCGGGAAAGAGCTCCTACGAGCAGTACTTC
d_call: TRBD1; v_call: TRBV29-1; j_call: TRBJ2-7; clone_size: NA; cdr3_aa: CSVGQGALYEQYF; cdr3_nt: TGCAGCGTAGGACAGGGTGCACTATACGAGCAGTACTTC
d_call: NA; v_call: TRBV7-9; j_call: TRBJ1-1; clone_size: NA; cdr3_aa: CASSSPWAAGNTEAFF; cdr3_nt: TGTGCCAGCAGCTCACCCTGGGCTGCAGGAAACACTGAAGCTTTCTTT
d_call: NA; v_call: TRBV13; j_call: TRBJ2-7; clone_size: once; cdr3_aa: CASSFLPGASEAYEQYF; cdr3_nt: TGTGCCAGCAGCTTCCTCCCTGGCGCTAGCGAGGCCTACGAGCAGTACTTC
d_call: TRBD1; v_call: TRBV4-2; j_call: TRBJ2-1; clone_size: NA; cdr3_aa: CASSQELPGQGSDEQFF; cdr3_nt: TGTGCCAGCAGCCAAGAACTTCCGGGACAGGGGTCCGATGAGCAGTTCTTC